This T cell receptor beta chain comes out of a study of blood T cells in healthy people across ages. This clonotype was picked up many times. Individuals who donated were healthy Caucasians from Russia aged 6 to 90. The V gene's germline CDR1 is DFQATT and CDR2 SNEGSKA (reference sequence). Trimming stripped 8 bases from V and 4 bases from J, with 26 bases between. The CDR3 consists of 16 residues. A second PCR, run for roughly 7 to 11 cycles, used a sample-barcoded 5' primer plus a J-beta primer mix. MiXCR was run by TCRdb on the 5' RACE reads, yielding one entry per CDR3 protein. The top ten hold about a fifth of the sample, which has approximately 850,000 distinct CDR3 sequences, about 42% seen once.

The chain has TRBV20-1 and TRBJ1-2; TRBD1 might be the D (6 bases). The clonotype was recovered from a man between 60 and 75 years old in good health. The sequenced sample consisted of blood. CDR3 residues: CSLGGPSDGGGYGYTF. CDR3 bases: TGCAGTTTAGGGGGGCCGTCGGACGGAGGAGGCTATGGCTACACCTTC.